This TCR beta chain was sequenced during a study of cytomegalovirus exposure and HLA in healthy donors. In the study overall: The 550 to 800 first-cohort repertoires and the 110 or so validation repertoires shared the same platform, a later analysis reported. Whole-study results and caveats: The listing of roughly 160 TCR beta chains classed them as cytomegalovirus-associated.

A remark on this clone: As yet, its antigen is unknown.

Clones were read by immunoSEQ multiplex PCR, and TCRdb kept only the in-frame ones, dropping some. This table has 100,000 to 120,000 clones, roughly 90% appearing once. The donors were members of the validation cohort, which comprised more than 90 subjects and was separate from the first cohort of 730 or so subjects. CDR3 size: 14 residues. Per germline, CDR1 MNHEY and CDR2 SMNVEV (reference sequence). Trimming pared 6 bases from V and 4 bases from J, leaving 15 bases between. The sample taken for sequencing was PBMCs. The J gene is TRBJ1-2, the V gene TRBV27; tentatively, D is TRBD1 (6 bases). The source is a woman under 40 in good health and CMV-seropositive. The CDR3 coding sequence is TGTGCCAGCAGGGAAACAGGGCCGACCTATGGCTACACCTTC. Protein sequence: CASRETGPTYGYTF.